These 2 T cell receptor beta chains came from one sample sequenced in a study of cytomegalovirus exposure and HLA in healthy donors. Here immunoSEQ multiplex PCR was the method, and the copy in TCRdb shows in-frame clones only, minus some. The sample holds 150,000 or so clones, around nine tenths seen once. The sequenced sample consisted of PBMCs. These receptors were obtained from a woman aged 18-30 years in good health and CMV-seropositive.

The gene calls are TRBV5-5 and TRBJ1-2; D unclear. Trimming left V 1 base short and J 4 bases short, with 20 bases between. This CDR3 spans 17 amino acids. CDR1 is SGHKS and CDR2 is YYEKEE in the germline V gene (reference sequence). The CDR3, as DNA: TGTGCCAGCAGCTTGAGGCGTACGTACAGCCAGGCCTATGGCTACACCTTC. It translates to CASSLRRTYSQAYGYTF.

This chain links TRBV6-6 with TRBJ2-1; D is uncertain. Germline lookup yields CDR1 MNHNY and CDR2 SVGAGI (reference sequence). The CDR3 length is 16 residues. V was clipped by 2 bases and J by 10 bases, with 21 bases between them. For the CDR3, the DNA is TGTGCCAGCAGTTACATAGACCAGTACGCCCTCGGGGAGCAGTTCTTC. It is translated as CASSYIDQYALGEQFF.